These T cell receptor beta chains were read from a single sample in a study of shared clonotypes between healthy human individuals. Using immunoSEQ multiplex PCR, the repertoire was profiled, and TCRdb retains in-frame clones only, with some absent. This sample has approximately 1.5 million clones, with 95% to 99% found just once. Sequenced material: naive CD4+ T cells sorted from blood. These receptors originate from a man in his thirties or forties in good health. CDR3s include the opening cysteine and the closing phenylalanine or tryptophan. The order of the fields is J gene, clone size, D gene, V gene, CDR3 protein, CDR3 DNA. The D gene is left open where the match is weak. Not every row has a clone size; where given, it reads once, few, many or a size class.

>TRBJ2-5|NA|NA|TRBV19
CASSIVAFREETQYF
TGTGCCAGTAGTATAGTTGCCTTTCGAGAGGAGACCCAGTACTTC
>TRBJ1-4|NA|NA|TRBV5-1
CASSFTPSRNEKLFF
TGCGCCAGCAGCTTCACACCTTCACGAAATGAAAAACTGTTTTTT
>TRBJ2-7|NA|NA|TRBV9
CASSLTQWGEVDEQYF
TGTGCCAGCAGTCTTACTCAGTGGGGGGAAGTTGACGAGCAGTACTTC
>TRBJ2-7|NA|NA|TRBV7-2
CASSLAGHGPYEQYF
TGTGCCAGCAGCTTAGCGGGCCACGGGCCCTACGAGCAGTACTTC
>TRBJ2-6|NA|NA|TRBV27
CASSPQVSGANVLTF
TGTGCCAGCAGCCCACAGGTCTCTGGGGCCAACGTCCTGACTTTC
>TRBJ2-1|NA|TRBD1|TRBV19
CASRSGTANYNEQFF
TGTGCCAGTAGGTCCGGGACAGCCAACTACAATGAGCAGTTCTTC
>TRBJ2-2|NA|TRBD1|TRBV5-1
CASFRDRLTNTGELFF
TGCGCCAGCTTCCGGGACAGACTAACGAACACCGGGGAGCTGTTTTTT
>TRBJ1-5|NA|TRBD1|TRBV9
CASSVPRAGGDQPQHF
TGTGCCAGCAGCGTACCCCGGGCAGGGGGGGATCAGCCCCAGCATTTT
>TRBJ2-7|NA|TRBD2|TRBV9
CASSVGVNAGVSYEQYF
TGTGCCAGCAGCGTAGGGGTGAATGCGGGAGTGTCCTACGAGCAGTACTTC
>TRBJ1-5|NA|NA|TRBV10-1
CASSRDSNQPQHF
TGCGCCAGCAGCCGGGACAGCAATCAGCCCCAGCATTTT
>TRBJ2-4|once|NA|TRBV19
CASSGEFLAKNIQYF
TGTGCCAGTAGTGGGGAGTTCCTAGCCAAAAACATTCAGTACTTC
>TRBJ2-7|NA|NA|TRBV10-1
CASSAELAKQYF
TGCGCCAGCAGTGCCGAGCTGGCCAAGCAGTACTTC
>TRBJ2-7|NA|NA|TRBV5-5
CASSADNYEQYF
TGTGCCAGCAGCGCGGACAACTACGAGCAGTACTTC
>TRBJ1-2|NA|NA|TRBV18
CASSPIDQGAYGYTF
TGTGCCAGCTCACCCATCGATCAGGGCGCATATGGCTACACCTTC
>TRBJ2-1|once|NA|TRBV14
CASSRGPQRNYNEQFF
TGTGCCAGCAGCCGAGGTCCCCAGCGTAACTACAATGAGCAGTTCTTC
>TRBJ1-5|once|NA|TRBV2
CASSMPFNQPQHF
TGTGCCAGCAGTATGCCATTCAATCAGCCCCAGCATTTT
>TRBJ2-7|NA|NA|TRBV27
CASSLSLTGPYEQYF
TGTGCCAGCAGTTTATCGCTGACGGGACCCTACGAGCAGTACTTC
>TRBJ2-1|NA|TRBD2|TRBV18
CASSPKAGVREQFF
TGTGCCAGCTCACCAAAAGCGGGAGTTCGGGAGCAGTTCTTC
>TRBJ2-1|NA|NA|TRBV5-6
CASSLSGNEQFF
TGTGCCAGCAGCTTATCGGGGAATGAGCAGTTCTTC
>TRBJ2-2|NA|NA|TRBV5-1
CASSLAGKKRWNTGELFF
TGCGCCAGCAGCTTGGCGGGGAAAAAGAGGTGGAACACCGGGGAGCTGTTTTTT
>TRBJ1-4|NA|TRBD1|TRBV7-9
CASSLSGTGLTNEKLFF
TGTGCCAGCAGCTTATCGGGGACAGGCCTAACTAATGAAAAACTGTTTTTT
>TRBJ1-1|NA|NA|TRBV9
CASSVAGVSLDTEAFF
TGTGCCAGCAGCGTAGCGGGGGTGAGTCTTGACACTGAAGCTTTCTTT
>TRBJ1-3|once|TRBD1|TRBV15
CATSREEDRFSGNTIYF
TGTGCCACCAGCAGAGAAGAGGACAGGTTCTCTGGAAACACCATATATTTT
>TRBJ2-5|once|NA|TRBV29-1
CSVDLGLPTGTQYF
TGCAGCGTTGACTTGGGCCTCCCTACAGGCACCCAGTACTTC
>TRBJ2-1|once|NA|TRBV4-1
CASSQVGSMGNEQFF
TGCGCCAGCAGCCAAGTAGGTTCGATGGGCAATGAGCAGTTCTTC
>TRBJ2-5|once|NA|TRBV10-1
CASSDGPQETQYF
TGCGCCAGCAGTGACGGTCCTCAAGAGACCCAGTACTTC
>TRBJ2-7|NA|NA|TRBV27
CASSLRGKRWSYEQYF
TGTGCCAGCAGTTTAAGGGGAAAAAGGTGGAGTTACGAGCAGTACTTC
>TRBJ2-1|few|TRBD2|TRBV7-9
CANGGEQFF
TGTGCCAACGGGGGGGAGCAGTTCTTC
>TRBJ1-5|NA|NA|TRBV4-1
CASSLSDWTRSNQPQHF
TGCGCCAGCAGCCTAAGCGATTGGACGAGGTCGAATCAGCCCCAGCATTTT
>TRBJ2-5|NA|TRBD2|TRBV18
CASSPPSGQETQYF
TGTGCCAGCTCACCTCCTAGCGGCCAAGAGACCCAGTACTTC
>TRBJ1-1|NA|NA|TRBV2
CASSGDSRHRALF
TGTGCCAGCAGTGGAGACAGCCGACACCGGGCGTTGTTT
>TRBJ1-1|once|NA|TRBV5-6
CASSATDRVREAFF
TGTGCCAGCAGCGCCACTGACAGAGTGCGAGAAGCTTTCTTT
>TRBJ2-4|NA|NA|TRBV7-8
CASSLAGGQQLAKNIQYF
TGTGCCAGCAGCTTAGCGGGAGGACAGCAACTAGCCAAAAACATTCAGTACTTC
>TRBJ2-7|NA|TRBD1|TRBV19
CASSISGTGIYEQYF
TGTGCCAGTAGTATCAGTGGGACAGGGATCTACGAGCAGTACTTC
>TRBJ2-6|NA|NA|TRBV7-9
CASSLRAFGANVLTF
TGTGCCAGCAGCTTGAGGGCTTTTGGGGCCAACGTCCTGACTTTC
>TRBJ2-5|NA|NA|TRBV15
CATSPLGRTKQETQYF
TGTGCCACCAGCCCCTTGGGGCGGACTAAACAAGAGACCCAGTACTTC
>TRBJ2-2|once|TRBD1|TRBV4-3
CASSQEDRVDTGELFF
TGCGCCAGCAGCCAAGAAGACAGGGTGGACACCGGGGAGCTGTTTTTT
>TRBJ2-2|once|NA|TRBV28
CASSSGFGATGELFF
TGTGCCAGCAGCTCCGGATTCGGGGCCACCGGGGAGCTGTTTTTT
>TRBJ1-1|NA|TRBD1|TRBV15
CATSGDRVRNTEAFF
TGTGCCACCAGCGGTGACAGGGTCCGGAACACTGAAGCTTTCTTT
>TRBJ2-5|NA|TRBD2|TRBV18
CASSPSTWLAGGRETQYF
TGTGCCAGCTCACCTTCGACTTGGCTAGCGGGAGGCCGGGAGACCCAGTACTTC
>TRBJ2-6|NA|TRBD1|TRBV6-5
CASSYRTGAGANVLTF
TGTGCCAGCAGTTACAGGACAGGGGCTGGGGCCAACGTCCTGACTTTC
>TRBJ1-2|NA|NA|TRBV29-1
CSVNLVSGSLGYTF
TGCAGCGTAAATCTCGTCTCGGGATCTCTTGGCTACACCTTC
>TRBJ1-2|NA|TRBD1|TRBV30
CAWSVLGQGDGYTF
TGTGCCTGGAGTGTACTAGGACAGGGAGATGGCTACACCTTC
>TRBJ2-2|NA|NA|TRBV6-4
CASSVEGGTGELFF
TGTGCCAGCAGTGTCGAGGGTGGCACCGGGGAGCTGTTTTTT
>TRBJ2-7|NA|TRBD1|TRBV5-1
CASSQIDRGYEQYF
TGCGCCAGCAGCCAAATAGACAGGGGCTACGAGCAGTACTTC
>TRBJ1-1|NA|TRBD1|TRBV6-5
CASSYSSQGAEAFF
TGTGCCAGCAGTTACTCGAGTCAGGGGGCTGAAGCTTTCTTT
>TRBJ2-2|NA|TRBD2|TRBV27
CASSPLAGGLTGELFF
TGTGCCAGCAGTCCTCTAGCGGGAGGGTTGACCGGGGAGCTGTTTTTT
>TRBJ2-5|NA|NA|TRBV21-1
CASKDGLSGRARQETQYF
TGTGCCAGCAAGGACGGACTTAGCGGGAGGGCCCGGCAAGAGACCCAGTACTTC
>TRBJ2-3|NA|TRBD2|TRBV7-9
CASTPGLAGSTSTDTQYF
TGTGCCAGCACTCCGGGACTAGCGGGATCAACTAGCACAGATACGCAGTATTTT
>TRBJ1-1|NA|NA|TRBV18
CASSLNTEAFF
TGTGCCAGTTCCTTGAACACTGAAGCTTTCTTT
>TRBJ2-7|NA|NA|TRBV27
CASSLSGRLEQYF
TGTGCCAGCAGTTTATCGGGACGTCTCGAGCAGTACTTC
>TRBJ2-1|NA|NA|TRBV19
CASSPREGGSSSYNEQFF
TGTGCCAGTAGTCCCAGGGAAGGGGGTTCGAGCTCCTACAATGAGCAGTTCTTC
>TRBJ2-2|NA|NA|TRBV5-1
CASSPGLTGLLGGELFF
TGCGCCAGCAGCCCCGGACTGACAGGACTTTTGGGCGGGGAGCTGTTTTTT
>TRBJ2-7|NA|NA|TRBV10-2
CASTTQGTSYEQYF
TGCGCCAGCACCACACAGGGAACCAGCTACGAGCAGTACTTC
>TRBJ2-1|NA|TRBD2|TRBV11-2
CASSQTVGLAGVHEQFF
TGTGCCAGCAGCCAAACCGTTGGACTAGCGGGAGTGCATGAGCAGTTCTTC
>TRBJ2-7|NA|NA|TRBV23-1
CASSQSMRFSYEQYF
TGCGCCAGCAGTCAATCGATGCGCTTCTCCTACGAGCAGTACTTC